The 4 T cell receptor beta chains given below trace back to one sample, sequenced in a study of Graves' ophthalmopathy and Graves' hyperthyroidism. From RNA, the CDR3 regions of TCR beta chains were amplified and sequenced. The first-round RT-PCR employed HTBI primers together with the Qiagen OneStep RT-PCR kit. A multiplex PCR was then performed as the second round. TCRdb called the multiplex PCR reads again in MiXCR, with one record for every CDR3 protein. This table has 400,000 to 450,000 distinct CDR3 sequences, approximately 21% appearing once. Sequencing was done on a sample of peripheral blood. The receptors stem from a woman aged 18 to 35 with stable Graves' hyperthyroidism.

This clonotype was seen many times. This CDR3 reads CASTSPRGGNNIQYF. CDR3 coding DNA: TGTGCCAGCACCTCCCCTAGGGGGGGGAATAACATTCAGTACTTC. The chain employs TRBV28 and TRBJ2-4; a possible D gene is TRBD2 (7 bases). Germline-derived CDR1 and CDR2 are MDHEN and SYDVKM. V dropped 7 bases and J dropped 7 bases, with 20 bases sitting between them. The CDR3 covers 15 residues. The full variable domain, rest sourced from reference TRBV28 and TRBJ2-4, is DVKVTQSSRYLVKRTGEKVFLECVQDMDHENMFWYRQDPGLGLRLIYFSYDVKMKEKGDIPEGYSVSREKKERFSLILESASTNQTSMYLCASTSPRGGNNIQYFGAGTRLSVL.

This clonotype appeared a few times. Compared with germline, one end of the junction differs, possibly owing to a read error. V usage is TRBV6-2 or TRBV6-3 and J usage is TRBJ2-5, with 7 bases identical to TRBD2. Germline-derived CDR1 and CDR2 are MNHEY and SVGEGT. The CDR3 runs 15 residues. Written as DNA, the CDR3 is TGTGCCAGCCAAAGCGGGAAACACTCCGAAGAGACCAAGTACTTC. The encoded protein is CASQSGKHSEETKYF.

This clonotype was counted ten times or more. The genes are TRBV12-3 or TRBV12-4 and TRBJ2-7; 8 nucleotides line up with TRBD2. The CDR3 spans 17 residues. After removal of 1 base from V and 7 bases from J, the junction contained 15 bases not matched to a gene. CDR3 protein: CASSLGGRTPQEGEQYF. CDR3 coding DNA: TGTGCCAGCAGTTTAGGCGGGAGGACCCCGCAGGAAGGGGAGCAGTACTTC.

This clonotype was counted at least ten times. CDR3 sequence reads: CASSPAGVAGVETQYF. DNA for the CDR3: TGTGCCAGCAGCCCCGCCGGGGTAGCGGGAGTAGAGACCCAGTACTTC. V usage is TRBV7-8 and J usage is TRBJ2-5; 9 bases match TRBD2. The CDR3 length is 16 residues. From germline, CDR1 is SGHVS and CDR2 FQNEAQ. Germline trimming cut 5 bases from V and 4 bases from J; bases unmatched to any gene: 11.